The rows below give T cell receptor beta chains drawn from one sample of a study of blood T cell repertoires in COVID-19. Generated by immunoSEQ multiplex PCR, the TCRdb table keeps only in-frame clones and is missing some. The sample lists fewer than 40,000 clones; about nine tenths were seen once. Material for sequencing was peripheral blood. The receptors derive from a human donor in a cohort sampled during active COVID-19. Each CDR3 is given with its conserved first and last residue. D genes are given only for firm matches.

d_call,v_call,cdr3_aa
-,TRBV7-2,CASSLSRGNQPQHF
-,TRBV5-6,CASSTRSIYSPLHF
-,TRBV11-2,CASSPQNTEAFF
TRBD2,TRBV7-2,CASSPRGASGRLFDEQFF
-,TRBV10-1,CASSESGAMNTEAFF
-,TRBV7-9,CASSRQGQNTGELFF
TRBD1,TRBV18,CASSPGEDRGWEQFF
-,TRBV6-2/TRBV6-3,CASSNFGGSLSNEKLFF
TRBD2,TRBV18,CASSHIKAGGPREQYF
TRBD1,TRBV5-1,CASSGGQGVGEKLFF
-,TRBV19,CASSSGISILYEQYF